These T cell receptor beta chains were read from a single sample in a study of blood T cell repertoires in COVID-19. Clones were read by immunoSEQ multiplex PCR, and TCRdb kept only the in-frame ones, dropping some. In the table there are some 52,000 clones, 90% of which are singletons. The material sequenced was peripheral blood. The receptors were gathered from a human donor in a cohort sampled during active COVID-19. Each CDR3 is given with its conserved first and last residue. D genes are given only for firm matches. Some rows have no size entry. The others give once, few or many, or a class for an expanded clone.

NA	13	TRBV28	TRBJ2-7	NA	TGTGCCAGCAGTTTATCCCCTACCTACGAGCAGTACTTC	CASSLSPTYEQYF
NA	15	TRBV11-2	TRBJ2-5	NA	TGTGCCAGCAGTCGATCGGCAGGATCAGTTCTGACCCAGTACTTC	CASSRSAGSVLTQYF
TRBD2	23	TRBV7-8	TRBJ2-1	NA	TGTGCCAGCAGCCCCACGCGGCGAGGATTCCCGGGCGGGACTAGCGGCGAGACCAATGAGCAGTTCTTC	CASSPTRRGFPGGTSGETNEQFF
TRBD1	14	TRBV27	TRBJ1-5	NA	TGTGCCAGCAGCCGGACAGGGCGCAATCAGCCCCAGCATTTT	CASSRTGRNQPQHF
NA	15	TRBV5-1	TRBJ2-3	NA	TGCGCCAGCAGCTTGGCGGGGGATGACACAGATACGCAGTATTTT	CASSLAGDDTDTQYF
NA	14	TRBV27	TRBJ2-7	NA	TGTGCCAGCAGTTTAAACACAGGGATGGGCGAGCAGTACTTC	CASSLNTGMGEQYF
NA	15	TRBV2	TRBJ2-7	NA	TGTGCCAGCAGTGCTTTGGGACCCTCAGGGGTCGAGCAGTACTTC	CASSALGPSGVEQYF
NA	15	TRBV4-2	TRBJ2-1	NA	TGTGCCAGCAGCCAAGAGTTTGGTCAGTACAATGAGCAGTTCTTC	CASSQEFGQYNEQFF
NA	14	TRBV5-1	TRBJ1-1	NA	TGCGCCACTGGACCAGGGGACCCGAACACTGAAGCTTTCTTT	CATGPGDPNTEAFF
NA	18	TRBV7-3	TRBJ2-2	NA	TGTGCCAGCAGCTTAAACCCCCCAAGCGTCTCGAACACCGGGGAGCTGTTTTTT	CASSLNPPSVSNTGELFF
TRBD2	15	TRBV5-1	TRBJ2-7	NA	TGCGCCAGCAGATATACTAGCGGGAGTAGCTACGAGCAGTACTTC	CASRYTSGSSYEQYF
NA	14	TRBV3-1/TRBV3-2	TRBJ1-2	NA	TGTGCCAGCAGCCCTGAACAGGGCAGAAATGGCTACACCTTC	CASSPEQGRNGYTF
NA	13	TRBV6-1	TRBJ2-2	few	TGTGCCAGCAGTGAACTGGAGTTCGGGGAGCTGTTTTTT	CASSELEFGELFF
NA	14	TRBV18	TRBJ2-7	NA	TGTGCCAGCTCCTCCGGGACTGACTCCTACGAGCAGTACTTC	CASSSGTDSYEQYF
TRBD2	15	TRBV4-2	TRBJ2-1	NA	TGTGCCAGCAGCCAAGAGGGGGCTAGCGGGGTCGAGCAGTTCTTC	CASSQEGASGVEQFF
TRBD1	13	TRBV3-1/TRBV3-2	TRBJ1-3	NA	TGTGCCAGCAGCCGGGGACAGGGAAACACCATATATTTT	CASSRGQGNTIYF
NA	14	TRBV19	TRBJ1-5	NA	TGTGCCAGTAGTGCCGGGACCGGGAGTCAGCCCCAGCATTTT	CASSAGTGSQPQHF
NA	15	TRBV5-5	TRBJ1-4	NA	TGTGCCAGCAGAACCGACAGACCAACTAATGAAAAACTGTTTTTT	CASRTDRPTNEKLFF
TRBD1	14	TRBV20-1	TRBJ1-2	NA	TGCAGTGCTAGTGCGGGACAGCTTAACTATGGCTACACCTTC	CSASAGQLNYGYTF
TRBD1	15	TRBV19	TRBJ2-7	NA	TGTGCCAGTAGCCCCGGACAGGGGGCGTTTGAGGAGCAGTACTTC	CASSPGQGAFEEQYF
TRBD1	13	TRBV6-6	TRBJ1-2	NA	TGTGCCAGCAGAACAGGGGCTAACTATGGCTACACCTTC	CASRTGANYGYTF
TRBD1	16	TRBV30	TRBJ1-1	NA	TGTGCCGGAGGCCGGGACAGGGAGACTGCGGGGACTGAAGCTTTCTTT	CAGGRDRETAGTEAFF
TRBD1	12	TRBV28	TRBJ1-2	NA	TGTGCCAGCAGCCACCCTCAGGGGGACTACACCTTC	CASSHPQGDYTF
TRBD2	15	TRBV7-6	TRBJ2-7	NA	TGTGCCAGCAGCTTAGGGCGGGAGCCCTCCTACGAGCAGTACTTC	CASSLGREPSYEQYF
NA	14	TRBV7-9	TRBJ1-2	few	TGTGCCAGCAGGTCCGGGACGGGGGGCAGTGGCTACACCTTC	CASRSGTGGSGYTF
NA	14	TRBV7-9	TRBJ1-1	once	TGTGCCAGCAGCTTACAAGGGACTTACACTGAAGCTTTCTTT	CASSLQGTYTEAFF
TRBD1	15	TRBV4-2	TRBJ1-5	few	TGTGCCAGCAGCCTTCAGGGGGGTAGCAATCAGCCCCAGCATTTT	CASSLQGGSNQPQHF
NA	17	TRBV11-2	TRBJ2-3	NA	TGTGCCAGCAGCTTAGTTAGAGGGATCTCTAGCACAGATACGCAGTATTTT	CASSLVRGISSTDTQYF
TRBD1	15	TRBV28	TRBJ2-4	NA	TGTGCCACCTCCACGGAGGACAGGGGGAAAAACATTCAGTACTTC	CATSTEDRGKNIQYF
NA	11	TRBV30	TRBJ1-2	NA	TGTGCTCTGACAGACGGCAGTGGCTACACCTTC	CALTDGSGYTF
NA	14	TRBV2	TRBJ2-5	NA	TGTGCCAGCCCGACCGACGGGTATGGAGAGACCCAGTACTTC	CASPTDGYGETQYF
TRBD2	15	TRBV19	TRBJ2-7	NA	TGTGCCAGTAGTCCTAGGGGACTAGCGGGTGCCGAGCAGTACTTC	CASSPRGLAGAEQYF
NA	12	TRBV30	TRBJ2-7	NA	TGTGCCTGGAGGGTCTCGGGCTACGAGCAGTACTTC	CAWRVSGYEQYF
NA	13	TRBV11-2	TRBJ2-7	NA	TGTGCCAGCCGTCCCGCGGAGGCCTACGAGCAGTACTTC	CASRPAEAYEQYF
NA	14	TRBV16	TRBJ2-7	NA	TGTGCCAGCAGCCACACAGGGCTGGCCTACGAGCAGTACTTC	CASSHTGLAYEQYF
NA	14	TRBV4-1	TRBJ1-1	few	TGCGCCAGCAGCCAAGATGGTATACCCCGCCGGGCTTTCTTT	CASSQDGIPRRAFF
NA	15	TRBV28	TRBJ1-4	NA	TGTGCCAGCAGACACACAGGTCCAACTAATGAAAAACTGTTTTTT	CASRHTGPTNEKLFF
TRBD2	19	TRBV7-3	TRBJ2-1	NA	TGTGCCAGCAGTCCGATTGGACTAGCGGGAGTGACGTCCTACAATGAGCAGTTCTTC	CASSPIGLAGVTSYNEQFF
NA	16	TRBV11-2	TRBJ2-7	NA	TGTGCCAGCAGCTTAGAGCGGGGGCTTTCACCCTACGAGCAGTACTTC	CASSLERGLSPYEQYF
NA	15	TRBV28	TRBJ1-5	NA	TGTGCCAGCAGCACAAGGGGAATGGGCAATCAGCCCCAGCATTTT	CASSTRGMGNQPQHF
NA	13	TRBV7-2	TRBJ2-1	once	TGTGCCAGCAGCTCCTTACGGGGGATCGAGCAGTTCTTC	CASSSLRGIEQFF
NA	14	TRBV28	TRBJ1-1	NA	TGTGCCAGCGCGACCGGGGGGCTAAACACTGAAGCTTTCTTT	CASATGGLNTEAFF
TRBD2	15	TRBV2	TRBJ2-1	few	TGTGCCAGCAGTGCGACTAGCGGGAGCTTCGGTGAGCAGTTCTTC	CASSATSGSFGEQFF
NA	14	TRBV6-5	TRBJ2-7	NA	TGTGCCAGCAGTTACTCAAGCAGGGCAACCGAGCAGTACTTC	CASSYSSRATEQYF
TRBD2	14	TRBV3-1/TRBV3-2	TRBJ2-7	NA	TGTGCCAGCAGCCAAGGGGCGGGAGCCTACGAGCAGTACTTC	CASSQGAGAYEQYF
NA	14	TRBV29-1	TRBJ2-5	NA	TGCAGCGTTCTCGCGGGACCAAACCAAGAGACCCAGTACTTC	CSVLAGPNQETQYF
TRBD1	14	TRBV5-4	TRBJ1-2	NA	TGTGCCAGCAGTTATTTACAGGGGCTTGGAGGCTACACCTTC	CASSYLQGLGGYTF
TRBD2	15	TRBV2	TRBJ2-1	few	TGTGCCAGCAGTGAAACTAGCGGGGGGGACAATGAGCAGTTCTTC	CASSETSGGDNEQFF